The present entry profiles one TCR beta chain with its context. No antigen is known for it. Nothing much larger sits one base from this clone, and base qualities are not available. The CDR3 regions of human TCRbeta chains were subjected to immunosequencing. As for how the authors treated the data: Repertoire TCRs were matched against a reference library of SARS-CoV-2-specific TCRs generated with the MIRA antigen-specificity platform. Breadth meant the fraction of unique TCRs that were SARS-CoV-2-associated, whereas depth meant the fraction of total T cells that were SARS-CoV-2-associated. Using the MIRA data, each spike-specific TCR was assigned both to the spike region to which the TCR was reactive and to a CD4 or CD8 class. Log10-transformed breadth and depth values were compared by one-way ANOVA with Sidak's multiple comparisons tests. Held by TCRdb, this immuneACCESS table contains in-frame sequences only and omits some clones. Under half of the omission traces to an unresolved V gene where checked; the cause of the rest is unknown. V, J and clone size were drawn from that table, and D and trimming were deduced from the DNA. In all, the sample holds 95,000 to 110,000 clones, and around nine tenths of those were seen once. The ten most abundant clones make up less than 6% of the sample.

These data come from a study of T cell responses to AZD1222 COVID-19 vaccine (dated by TCRdb to the early 2020s). Describing the broader study: TCR sequencing was performed for approximately 240 trial participants, of whom around 200 were given two doses of AZD1222 and approximately 26 were given two doses of MenACWY control vaccine. Enrollment into the trials was organized by age into subgroups of 18-55, 56-69 and 70-plus years, and those subgroups contained around 150, 28 and 57 TCR-sequenced participants, respectively. Results the study describes overall, beyond this receptor: Most participants were white British and females outnumbered males, and the authors suggested that clonal diversity may have been underestimated. Because no day 14 peak-response samples were available, repertoires were characterized only after the peak T cell response. After two AZD1222 doses, spike-specific TCR breadth and depth were significantly higher than at day 0 and than in MenACWY recipients. The 56-69-year group was small, and its depth increase did not reach significance, likely because of low power. Conclusions about previously exposed vaccinees are limited because only six or seven AZD1222 recipients were SARS-CoV-2 seropositive at baseline. The vaccine-associated CD4 TCRs covered the entire spike protein, and the dominant responses fell in regions 160-218 and 743-854. Reportedly, almost half of the unique spike-specific TCRs recognized epitopes lying outside the regions that are mutated in the B.1.351 and B.1.1.7 variants.

V is cut by 4 bases and J by 8 bases, and the space between the germline ends is 14 bases. CDR1 is given as SGHKS and CDR2 as YYEKEE, both from the germline V gene (reference sequence). Reading from cysteine to phenylalanine, the CDR3 counts 13 amino acids. Just the 39-base CDR3 DNA is kept, in frame starting at base 1. The meaning of the sample's time point label: about 28 days (+/-7) after the second vaccine dose. AZD1222 recipients given second doses at about 4 weeks or at about 12 weeks were pooled, since spike-specific TCR depth and breadth were not found to differ between the two schedules. The vaccinee samples were drawn from two UK trials, COV001 and COV002, one of which was a single-blind randomized controlled phase 2/3 trial testing AZD1222 (ChAdOx1 nCoV-19) in healthy adults. For TCRbeta chain sequencing, PBMC samples were collected from trial participants at day 0 and at day 28 after the second dose.

The chain links TRBV5-5 with TRBJ2-3, and TRBD1 may be the D gene, going by 6 matching bases. Specimen: peripheral blood, collected 28 days after the second AZD1222 dose. The source of this sequence is an adult who received the AZD1222 COVID-19 vaccine. This receptor has the CDR3 CASSPTLGGTQYF. The nucleotide sequence reads TGTGCCAGCAGCCCAACCTTAGGGGGTACGCAGTATTTT.